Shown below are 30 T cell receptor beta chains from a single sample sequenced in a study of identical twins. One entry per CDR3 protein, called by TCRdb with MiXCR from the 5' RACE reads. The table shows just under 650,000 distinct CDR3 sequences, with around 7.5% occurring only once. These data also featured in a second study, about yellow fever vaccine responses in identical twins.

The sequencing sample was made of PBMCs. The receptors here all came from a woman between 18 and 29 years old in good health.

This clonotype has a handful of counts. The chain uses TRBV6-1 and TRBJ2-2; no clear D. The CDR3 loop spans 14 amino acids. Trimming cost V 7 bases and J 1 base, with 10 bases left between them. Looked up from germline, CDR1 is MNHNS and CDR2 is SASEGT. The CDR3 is CASTLTRNTGELFF. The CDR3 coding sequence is TGTGCCAGCACCCTGACACGGAACACCGGGGAGCTGTTTTTT.

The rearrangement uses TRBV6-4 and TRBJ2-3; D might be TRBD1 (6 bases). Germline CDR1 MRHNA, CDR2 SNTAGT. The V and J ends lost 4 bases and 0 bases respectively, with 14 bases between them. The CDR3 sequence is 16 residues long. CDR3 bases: TGTGCCAGCAGTGCCGTGACAGGTGCTAGCACAGATACGCAGTATTTT. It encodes CASSAVTGASTDTQYF.

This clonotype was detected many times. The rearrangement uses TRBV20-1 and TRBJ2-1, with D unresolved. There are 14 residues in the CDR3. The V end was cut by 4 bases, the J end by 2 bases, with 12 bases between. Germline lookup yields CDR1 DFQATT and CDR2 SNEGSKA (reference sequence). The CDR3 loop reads CSAKVGFAYNEQFF. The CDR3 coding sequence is TGCAGTGCTAAGGTTGGCTTTGCCTACAATGAGCAGTTCTTC.

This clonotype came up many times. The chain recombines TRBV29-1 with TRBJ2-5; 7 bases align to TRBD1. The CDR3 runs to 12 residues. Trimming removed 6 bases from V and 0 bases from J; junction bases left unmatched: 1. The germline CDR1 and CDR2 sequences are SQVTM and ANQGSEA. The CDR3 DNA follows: TGCAGCGTGGGACAGAACCAAGAGACCCAGTACTTC. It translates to CSVGQNQETQYF.

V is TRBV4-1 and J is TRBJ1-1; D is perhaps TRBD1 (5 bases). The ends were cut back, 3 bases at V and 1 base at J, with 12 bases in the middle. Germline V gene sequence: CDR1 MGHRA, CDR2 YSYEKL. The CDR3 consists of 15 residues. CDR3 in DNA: TGCGCCAGCAGCCAGGTGACAGCCCGGAACACTGAAGCTTTCTTT. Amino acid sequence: CASSQVTARNTEAFF.

This CDR3 is CASSYAGLGAHEQYF. CDR3 bases: TGTGCCAGCAGTTACGCGGGACTAGGGGCGCACGAGCAGTACTTC. The gene calls are TRBV6-5 and TRBJ2-7, with 8 bases matching TRBD2. The V and J ends lost 2 bases and 5 bases, in that order; junction bases with no gene match: 8. The length of the CDR3 is 15 residues. Germline V CDR1 and CDR2: MNHEY, SVGAGI.

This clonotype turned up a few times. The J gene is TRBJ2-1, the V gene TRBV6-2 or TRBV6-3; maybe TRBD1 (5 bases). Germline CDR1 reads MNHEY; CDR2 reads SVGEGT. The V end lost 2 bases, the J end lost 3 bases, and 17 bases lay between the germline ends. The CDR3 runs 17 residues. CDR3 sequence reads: CASSYKQGMLYYNEQFF. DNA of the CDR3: TGTGCCAGCAGTTACAAGCAGGGTATGTTATACTACAATGAGCAGTTCTTC.

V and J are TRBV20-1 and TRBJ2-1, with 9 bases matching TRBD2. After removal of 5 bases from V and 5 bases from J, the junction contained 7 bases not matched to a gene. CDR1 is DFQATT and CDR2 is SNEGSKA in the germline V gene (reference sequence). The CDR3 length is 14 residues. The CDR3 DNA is TGCAGTGCTTATGGCGGGAGGGCCAACAATGAGCAGTTCTTC. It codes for CSAYGGRANNEQFF.

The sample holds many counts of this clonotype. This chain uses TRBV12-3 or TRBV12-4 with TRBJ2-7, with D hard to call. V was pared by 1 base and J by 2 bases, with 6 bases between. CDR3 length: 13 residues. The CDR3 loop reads CASSLGETYEQYF. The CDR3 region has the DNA TGTGCCAGCAGTTTAGGGGAAACCTACGAGCAGTACTTC.

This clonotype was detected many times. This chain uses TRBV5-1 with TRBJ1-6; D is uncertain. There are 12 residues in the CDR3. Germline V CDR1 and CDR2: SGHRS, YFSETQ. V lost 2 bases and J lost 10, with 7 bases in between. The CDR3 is CASSLNSSPLHF. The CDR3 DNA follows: TGCGCCAGCAGCTTAAATTCGTCACCCCTCCACTTT.

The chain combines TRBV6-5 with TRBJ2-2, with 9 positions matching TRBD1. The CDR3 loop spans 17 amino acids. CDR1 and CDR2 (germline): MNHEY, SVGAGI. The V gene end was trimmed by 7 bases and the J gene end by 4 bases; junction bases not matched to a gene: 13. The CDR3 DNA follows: TGTGCCAGCATTTTTAGGGTTTGGGACAGGGCCACCGGGGAGCTGTTTTTT. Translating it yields CASIFRVWDRATGELFF.

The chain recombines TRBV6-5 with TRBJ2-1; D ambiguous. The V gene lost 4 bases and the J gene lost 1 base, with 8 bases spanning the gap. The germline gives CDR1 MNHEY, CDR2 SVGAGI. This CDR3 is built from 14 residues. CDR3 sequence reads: CASSSHLSYNEQFF. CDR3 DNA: TGTGCCAGCAGTTCCCACTTATCCTACAATGAGCAGTTCTTC.

CDR3 DNA: TGCAGTGCTAGAGATCCCAAGCGGGAGATCAAATTGGATACGCAGTATTTT. As protein: CSARDPKREIKLDTQYF. The rearrangement joins TRBV20-1 to TRBJ2-3; TRBD2 aligns across 8 bases. The germline CDR1 and CDR2 sequences are DFQATT and SNEGSKA (reference sequence). The CDR3 covers 17 residues. With V trimmed by 0 bases and J by 6 bases, 14 bases remained unmatched.

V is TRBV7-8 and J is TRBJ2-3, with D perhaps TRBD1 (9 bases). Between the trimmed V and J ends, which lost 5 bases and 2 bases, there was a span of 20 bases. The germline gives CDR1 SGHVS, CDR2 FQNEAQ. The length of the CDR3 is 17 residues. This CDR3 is CASSHVSGTGNTDTQYF. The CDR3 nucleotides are TGTGCCAGCAGCCATGTTAGCGGGACAGGGAACACAGATACGCAGTATTTT.

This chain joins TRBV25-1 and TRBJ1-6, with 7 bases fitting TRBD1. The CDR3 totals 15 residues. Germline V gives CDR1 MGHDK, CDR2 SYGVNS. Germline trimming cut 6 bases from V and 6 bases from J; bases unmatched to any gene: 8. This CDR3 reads CASSRDSLGNSPLHF. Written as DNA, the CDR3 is TGTGCCAGCAGCAGGGACAGCTTGGGTAATTCACCCCTCCACTTT.

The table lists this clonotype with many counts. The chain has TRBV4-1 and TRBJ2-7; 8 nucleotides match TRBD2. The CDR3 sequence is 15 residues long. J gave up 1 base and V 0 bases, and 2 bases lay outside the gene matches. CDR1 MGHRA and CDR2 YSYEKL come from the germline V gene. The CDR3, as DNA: TGCGCCAGCAGCCAAGAACTAGCGGAGTCCTACGAGCAGTACGTC. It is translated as CASSQELAESYEQYV.

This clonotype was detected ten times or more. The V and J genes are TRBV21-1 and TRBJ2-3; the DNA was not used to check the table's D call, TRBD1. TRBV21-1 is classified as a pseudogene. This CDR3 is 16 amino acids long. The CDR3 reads CASSPRTGGFTDTQYF. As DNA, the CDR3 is TGTGCCAGCAGCCCCCGGACAGGGGGTTTCACAGATACGCAGTATTTT.

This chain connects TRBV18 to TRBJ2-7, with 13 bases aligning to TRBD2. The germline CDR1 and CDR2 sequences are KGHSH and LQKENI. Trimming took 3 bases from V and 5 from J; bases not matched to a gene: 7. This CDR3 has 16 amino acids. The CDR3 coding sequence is TGTGCCAGCTCACCGGGGAAACTAGCGGGAGGGAACGAGCAGTACTTC. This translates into CASSPGKLAGGNEQYF.

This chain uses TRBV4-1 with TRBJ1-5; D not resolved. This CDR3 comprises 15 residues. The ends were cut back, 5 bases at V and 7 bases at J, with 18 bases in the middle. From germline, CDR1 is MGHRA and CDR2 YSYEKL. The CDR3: CASSSSGSPIQPQHF. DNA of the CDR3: TGCGCCAGCAGCTCTTCTGGGTCCCCGATACAGCCCCAGCATTTT.

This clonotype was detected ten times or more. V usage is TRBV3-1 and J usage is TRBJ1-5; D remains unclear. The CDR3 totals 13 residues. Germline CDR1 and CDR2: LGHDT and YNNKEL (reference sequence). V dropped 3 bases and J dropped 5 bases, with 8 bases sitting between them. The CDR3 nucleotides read TGTGCCAGCAGCCAGGGGTTTGATCAGCCCCAGCATTTT. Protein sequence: CASSQGFDQPQHF.

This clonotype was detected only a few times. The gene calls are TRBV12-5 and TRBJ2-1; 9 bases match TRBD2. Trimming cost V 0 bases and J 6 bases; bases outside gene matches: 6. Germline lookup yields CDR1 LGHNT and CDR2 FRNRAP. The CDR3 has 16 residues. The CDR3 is CASGLVGLAGRNEQFF. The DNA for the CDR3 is TGTGCTAGTGGTTTGGTTGGGCTAGCGGGGCGCAATGAGCAGTTCTTC.

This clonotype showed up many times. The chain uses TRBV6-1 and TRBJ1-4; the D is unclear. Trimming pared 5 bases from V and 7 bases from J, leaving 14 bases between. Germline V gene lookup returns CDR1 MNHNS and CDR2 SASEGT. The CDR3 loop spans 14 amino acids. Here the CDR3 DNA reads TGTGCCAGCAGTAGGCGGGGTGAAGGTGAAAAACTGTTTTTT. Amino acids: CASSRRGEGEKLFF.

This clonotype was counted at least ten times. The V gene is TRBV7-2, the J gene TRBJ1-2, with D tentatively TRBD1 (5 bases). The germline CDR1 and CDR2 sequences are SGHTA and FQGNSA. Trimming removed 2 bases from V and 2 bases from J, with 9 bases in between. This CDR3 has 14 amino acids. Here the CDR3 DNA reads TGTGCCAGCAGCTTATATACAGGCAACTATGGCTACACCTTC. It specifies CASSLYTGNYGYTF.

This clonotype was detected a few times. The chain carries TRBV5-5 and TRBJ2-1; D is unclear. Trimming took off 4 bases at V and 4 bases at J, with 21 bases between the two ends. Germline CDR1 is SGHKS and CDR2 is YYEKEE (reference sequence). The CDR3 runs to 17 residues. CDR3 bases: TGTGCCAGCAGCCCCCAAAATGGGCTAGGGCGGTACAATGAGCAGTTCTTC. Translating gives CASSPQNGLGRYNEQFF.

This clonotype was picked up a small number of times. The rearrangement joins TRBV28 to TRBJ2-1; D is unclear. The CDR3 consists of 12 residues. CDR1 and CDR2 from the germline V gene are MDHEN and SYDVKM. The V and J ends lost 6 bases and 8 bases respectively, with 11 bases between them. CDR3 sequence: CASSGSVYEQFF. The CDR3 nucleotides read TGTGCCAGCAGCGGGTCGGTGTATGAGCAGTTCTTC.

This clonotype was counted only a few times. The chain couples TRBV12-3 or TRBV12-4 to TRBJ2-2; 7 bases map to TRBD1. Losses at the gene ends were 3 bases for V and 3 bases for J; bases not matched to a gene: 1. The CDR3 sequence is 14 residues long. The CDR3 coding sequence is TGTGCCAGCAGTTTCAGGGGGTACACCGGGGAGCTGTTTTTT. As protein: CASSFRGYTGELFF.

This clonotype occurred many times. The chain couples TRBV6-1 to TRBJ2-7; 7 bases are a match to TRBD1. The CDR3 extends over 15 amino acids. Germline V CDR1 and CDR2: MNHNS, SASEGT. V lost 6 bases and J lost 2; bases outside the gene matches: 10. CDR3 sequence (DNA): TGTGCCAGCAGACCCCTTTGGGACAGAACCTACGAGCAGTACGTC. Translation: CASRPLWDRTYEQYV.

The CDR3 loop reads CATSRSQFGQPQHF. CDR3 DNA sequence: TGTGCCACCAGCAGGTCGCAATTCGGACAGCCCCAGCATTTT. The rearrangement joins TRBV15 to TRBJ1-5; D is ambiguous. Trimming shortened V by 3 bases and J by 7 bases, and 13 bases separated the two germline ends. This CDR3 comprises 14 residues. Germline CDR1 LNHNV, CDR2 YYDKDF (reference sequence).

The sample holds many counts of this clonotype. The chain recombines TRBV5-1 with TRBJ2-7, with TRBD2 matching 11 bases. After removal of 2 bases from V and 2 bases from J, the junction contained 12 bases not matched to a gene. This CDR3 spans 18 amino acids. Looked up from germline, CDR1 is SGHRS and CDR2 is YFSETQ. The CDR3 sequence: CASSLALQTSGIAYEQYF. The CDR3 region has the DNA TGCGCCAGCAGCTTAGCCCTTCAGACTAGCGGGATCGCCTACGAGCAGTACTTC.

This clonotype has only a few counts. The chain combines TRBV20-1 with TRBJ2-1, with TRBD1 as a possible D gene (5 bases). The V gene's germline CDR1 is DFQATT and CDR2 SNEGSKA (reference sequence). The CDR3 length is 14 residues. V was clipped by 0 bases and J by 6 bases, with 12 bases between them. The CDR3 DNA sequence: TGCAGTGCTAGAGAAGTGGGGCGTGGCAATGAGCAGTTCTTC. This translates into CSAREVGRGNEQFF.